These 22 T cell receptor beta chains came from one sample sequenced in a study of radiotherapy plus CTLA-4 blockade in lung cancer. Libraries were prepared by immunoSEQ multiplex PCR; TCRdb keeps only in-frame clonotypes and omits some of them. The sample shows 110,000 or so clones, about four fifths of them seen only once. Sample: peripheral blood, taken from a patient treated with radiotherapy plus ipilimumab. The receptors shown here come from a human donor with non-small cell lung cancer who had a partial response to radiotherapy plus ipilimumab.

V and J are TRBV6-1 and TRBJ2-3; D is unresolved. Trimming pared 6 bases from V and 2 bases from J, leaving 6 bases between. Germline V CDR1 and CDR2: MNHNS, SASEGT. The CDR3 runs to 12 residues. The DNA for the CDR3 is TGTGCCAGCAGGCGGCCCACAGATACGCAGTATTTT. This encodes CASRRPTDTQYF.

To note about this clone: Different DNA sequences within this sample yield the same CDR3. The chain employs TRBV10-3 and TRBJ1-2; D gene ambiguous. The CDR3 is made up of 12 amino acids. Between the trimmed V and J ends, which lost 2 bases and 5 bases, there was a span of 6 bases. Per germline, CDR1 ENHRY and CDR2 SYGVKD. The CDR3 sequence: CAISEDTYGYTF. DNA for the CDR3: TGTGCCATCAGTGAGGACACTTATGGCTACACCTTC.

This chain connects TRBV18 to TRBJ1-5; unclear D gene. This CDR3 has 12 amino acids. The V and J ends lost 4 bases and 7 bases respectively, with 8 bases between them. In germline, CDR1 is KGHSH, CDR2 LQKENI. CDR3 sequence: CASSRREQPQHF. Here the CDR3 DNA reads TGTGCCAGCTCACGGAGGGAACAGCCCCAGCATTTT.

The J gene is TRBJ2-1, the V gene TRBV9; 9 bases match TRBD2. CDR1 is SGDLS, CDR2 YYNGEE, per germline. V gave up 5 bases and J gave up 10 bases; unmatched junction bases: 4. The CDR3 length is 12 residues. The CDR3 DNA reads TGTGCCAGCAGAAATAGCGGGAGAGAGCAGTTCTTC. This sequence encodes CASRNSGREQFF.

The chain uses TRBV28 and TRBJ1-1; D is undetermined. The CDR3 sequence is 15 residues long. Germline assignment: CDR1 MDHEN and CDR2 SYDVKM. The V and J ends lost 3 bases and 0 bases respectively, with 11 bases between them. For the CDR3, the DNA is TGTGCCAGCAGTTTGATGAGTGTAATGAACACTGAAGCTTTCTTT. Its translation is CASSLMSVMNTEAFF.

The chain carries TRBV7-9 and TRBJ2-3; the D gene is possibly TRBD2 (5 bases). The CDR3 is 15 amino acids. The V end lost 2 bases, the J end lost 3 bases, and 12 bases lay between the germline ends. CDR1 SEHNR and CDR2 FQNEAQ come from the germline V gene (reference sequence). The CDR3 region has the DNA TGTGCCAGCAGCTTACGTAGCGCGGCTACAGATACGCAGTATTTT. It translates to CASSLRSAATDTQYF.

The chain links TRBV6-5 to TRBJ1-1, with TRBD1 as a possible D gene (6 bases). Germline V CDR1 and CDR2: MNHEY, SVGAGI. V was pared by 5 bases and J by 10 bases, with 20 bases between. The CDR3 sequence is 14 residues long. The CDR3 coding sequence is TGTGCCAGCAGTAGCTTCCAGGGGAGACGAGGAGCTTTCTTT. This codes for CASSSFQGRRGAFF.

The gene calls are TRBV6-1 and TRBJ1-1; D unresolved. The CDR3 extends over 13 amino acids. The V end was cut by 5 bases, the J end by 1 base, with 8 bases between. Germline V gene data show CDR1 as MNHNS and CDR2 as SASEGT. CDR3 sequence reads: CASSLLRNTEAFF. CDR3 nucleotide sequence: TGTGCCAGCAGTCTCCTGCGGAACACTGAAGCTTTCTTT.

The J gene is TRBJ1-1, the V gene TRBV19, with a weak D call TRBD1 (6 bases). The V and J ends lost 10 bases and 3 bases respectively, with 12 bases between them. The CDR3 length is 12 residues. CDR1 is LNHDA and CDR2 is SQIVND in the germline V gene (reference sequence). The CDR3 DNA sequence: TGTGCCACAAAAGGGGGGGACACTGAAGCTTTCTTT. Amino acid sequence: CATKGGDTEAFF.

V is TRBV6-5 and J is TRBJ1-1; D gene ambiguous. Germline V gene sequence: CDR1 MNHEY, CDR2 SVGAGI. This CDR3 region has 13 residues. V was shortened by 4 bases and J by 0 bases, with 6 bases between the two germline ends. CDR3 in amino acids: CASSFSMNTEAFF. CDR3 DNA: TGTGCCAGCAGTTTCTCCATGAACACTGAAGCTTTCTTT.

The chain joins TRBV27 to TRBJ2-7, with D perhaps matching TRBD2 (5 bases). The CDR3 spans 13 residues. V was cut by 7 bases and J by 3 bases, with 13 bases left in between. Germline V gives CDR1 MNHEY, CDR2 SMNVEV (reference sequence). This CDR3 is CASKKADHYEQYF. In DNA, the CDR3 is TGTGCCAGCAAAAAAGCGGACCACTACGAGCAGTACTTC.

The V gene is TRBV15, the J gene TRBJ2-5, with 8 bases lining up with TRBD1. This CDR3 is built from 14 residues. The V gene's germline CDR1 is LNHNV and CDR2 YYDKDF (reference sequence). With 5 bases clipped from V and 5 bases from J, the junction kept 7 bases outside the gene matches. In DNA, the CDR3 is TGTGCCACCAGCCTCCAGGGGGCGGGGGAGACCCAGTACTTC. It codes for CATSLQGAGETQYF.

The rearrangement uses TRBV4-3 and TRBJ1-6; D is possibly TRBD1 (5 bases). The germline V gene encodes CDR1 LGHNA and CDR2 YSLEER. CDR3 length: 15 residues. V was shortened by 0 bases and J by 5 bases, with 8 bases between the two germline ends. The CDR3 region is CASSQEGGNNSPLHF. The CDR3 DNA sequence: TGCGCCAGCAGCCAAGAGGGGGGGAATAATTCACCCCTCCACTTT.

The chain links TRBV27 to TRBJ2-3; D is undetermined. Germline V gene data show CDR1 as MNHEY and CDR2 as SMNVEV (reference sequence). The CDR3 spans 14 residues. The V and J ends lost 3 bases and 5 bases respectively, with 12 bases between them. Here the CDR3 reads CASSFRSLIDTQYF. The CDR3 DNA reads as TGTGCCAGCAGTTTCCGGTCCCTCATAGATACGCAGTATTTT.

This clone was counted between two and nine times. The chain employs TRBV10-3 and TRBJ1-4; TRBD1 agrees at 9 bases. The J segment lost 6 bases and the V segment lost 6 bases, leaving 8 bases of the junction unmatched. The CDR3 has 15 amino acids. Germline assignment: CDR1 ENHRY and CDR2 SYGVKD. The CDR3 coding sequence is TGTGCCATCAGCCCCCGGGACAGGGCGGATGAAAAACTGTTTTTT. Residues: CAISPRDRADEKLFF.

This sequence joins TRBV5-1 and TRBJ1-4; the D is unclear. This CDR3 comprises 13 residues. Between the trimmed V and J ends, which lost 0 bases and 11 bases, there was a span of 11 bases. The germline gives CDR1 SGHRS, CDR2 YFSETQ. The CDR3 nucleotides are TGCGCCAGCAGCTTGGGGACGAGGAGGAAACTGTTTTTT. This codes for CASSLGTRRKLFF.

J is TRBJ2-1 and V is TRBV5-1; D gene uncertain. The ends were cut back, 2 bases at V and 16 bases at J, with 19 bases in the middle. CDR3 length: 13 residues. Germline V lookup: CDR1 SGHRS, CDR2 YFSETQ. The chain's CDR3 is CASSLSQSNPPFF. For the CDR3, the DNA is TGCGCCAGCAGCTTATCACAGTCAAACCCCCCATTCTTC.

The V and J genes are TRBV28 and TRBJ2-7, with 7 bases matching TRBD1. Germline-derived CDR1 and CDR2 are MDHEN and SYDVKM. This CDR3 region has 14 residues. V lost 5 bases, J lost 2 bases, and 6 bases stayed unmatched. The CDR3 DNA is TGTGCCAGCAGTACCCGGGACAGACCCTACGAGCAGTACGTC. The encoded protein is CASSTRDRPYEQYV.

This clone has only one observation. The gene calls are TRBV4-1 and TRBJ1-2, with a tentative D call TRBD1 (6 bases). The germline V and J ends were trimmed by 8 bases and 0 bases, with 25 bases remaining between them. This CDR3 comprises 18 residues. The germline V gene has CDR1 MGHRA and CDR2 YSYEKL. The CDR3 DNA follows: TGCGCCAGCGCCCCTTATCCAGGGGACGAGGCGGCTAACTATGGCTACACCTTC. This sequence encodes CASAPYPGDEAANYGYTF.

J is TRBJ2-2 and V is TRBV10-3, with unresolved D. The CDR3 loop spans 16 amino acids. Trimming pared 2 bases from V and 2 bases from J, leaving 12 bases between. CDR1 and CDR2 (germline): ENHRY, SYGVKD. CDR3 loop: CAISERVPPNTGELFF. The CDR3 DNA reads TGTGCCATCAGTGAGCGAGTCCCGCCCAACACCGGGGAGCTGTTTTTT.

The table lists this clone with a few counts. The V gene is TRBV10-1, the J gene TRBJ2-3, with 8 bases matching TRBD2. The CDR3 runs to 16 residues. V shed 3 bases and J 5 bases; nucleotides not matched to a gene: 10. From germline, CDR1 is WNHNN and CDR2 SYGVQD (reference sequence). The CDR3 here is CASSEPFSAGEDTQYF. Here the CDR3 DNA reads TGCGCCAGCAGTGAACCTTTCTCAGCGGGAGAAGATACGCAGTATTTT.

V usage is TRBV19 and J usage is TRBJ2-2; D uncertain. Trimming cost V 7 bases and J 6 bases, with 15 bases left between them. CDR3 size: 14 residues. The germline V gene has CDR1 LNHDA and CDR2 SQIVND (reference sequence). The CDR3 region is CASNPAAWSGELFF. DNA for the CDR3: TGTGCCAGTAACCCCGCGGCTTGGTCCGGGGAGCTGTTTTTT. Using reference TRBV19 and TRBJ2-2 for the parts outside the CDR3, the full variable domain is DGGITQSPKYLFRKEGQNVTLSCEQNLNHDAMYWYRQDPGQGLRLIYYSQIVNDFQKGDIAEGYSVSREKKESFPLTVTSAQKNPTAFYLCASNPAAWSGELFFGEGSRLTVL.